This T cell receptor beta chain was identified in a study of technical replicates of blood from several donors. Sequencing used immunoSEQ multiplex PCR; TCRdb keeps in-frame clones, though not all of them. The sample records tens of thousands of clones, approximately 95% being singletons. Germline CDR1 GTSNPN, CDR2 SVGIG (reference sequence). There are 13 residues in the CDR3. Between the trimmed V and J ends, which lost 4 bases and 5 bases, there was a span of 12 bases. The clonotype was recovered from a human donor in good health. Sequenced sample: T cells isolated from PBMCs. This chain links TRBV30 with TRBJ2-1, with D unresolved. The CDR3 DNA reads as TGTGCCTGGATTCCCCTCGTAAACAATGAGCAGTTCTTC. Residues: CAWIPLVNNEQFF.